This T cell receptor (beta chain) is drawn from a study of human T cells and chemical hapten exposure. The wider study: Diagnoses of alopecia areata, totalis or universalis occurred in mostly female patients.

Whole-study results and caveats: Significantly more large CDR3 similarity clusters arose among expanded TCRs than among controls. The number of TCRs over 1 in 1000 frequency stayed unchanged after DPC.

MiXCR was run by TCRdb on the RACE reads, yielding one entry per CDR3 protein. The sample includes about 40,000 distinct CDR3 sequences, around 9.3% of them seen just once. As for this clonotype: Its cognate antigen is unknown.

Time point: patch test 2, 6 weeks after DPC sensitization. Stated treatment: therapeutic diphenylcyclopropenone sensitization with weekly scalp DPC. Trimming stripped 1 base from V and 5 bases from J, with 15 bases between. This CDR3 spans 15 amino acids. Germline CDR1 DFQATT, CDR2 SNEGSKA (reference sequence). The rearrangement links TRBV20-1 to TRBJ2-1; possible D gene TRBD2, 6 bases. Specimen: whole blood, collected in connection with sensitization to the hapten diphenylcyclopropenone (DPC). The source is a woman between 40 and 55 years old with alopecia areata. Some clones in this sample may be carry-over from other donors' samples. The CDR3 DNA is TGCAGTGCTAGAGGGAGGGGACGGCCTAACAATGAGCAGTTCTTC. It yields the protein CSARGRGRPNNEQFF.